This entry concerns a single T cell receptor (beta chain). No antigen is known for it. The read halts 3 residues ahead of the CDR3 end, with the missing end drawn from the germline J gene. The CDR3 has 14 amino acids. Germline V gene lookup returns CDR1 SGHTA and CDR2 FQGNSA. This sample was included in a study of T cells in women clearing cervical HPV infection. Study-level background: Control women cleared a single incident HPV16 infection within 12 months. General observations from the study: Richness differences could reflect unmeasured T-cell content per sample. TRBV6-7 abundance was lower in cases than controls (around 0.1% versus 0.15%).

TCR beta CDR3 amplified by multiplex PCR from approximately 1,100 ng genomic DNA. Profiling relied on immunoSEQ multiplex PCR, and the TCRdb table lists in-frame clones only, not all of them. This sample carries about 28,000 clones, with 15% to 20% going to the ten biggest clones. The material sequenced was blood buffy coat. The TCR originated in a woman between 18 and 70 years old with a cervical HPV16 infection that either progressed to CIN3+ or cleared (not recorded which). The chain uses TRBV7-2 and TRBJ1-2; no reliable D call. The part of the CDR3 DNA that was read is TGTGCCAGCAGCTTCGCCGAAATTTCCTACGAC. This gives the protein CASSFAEISYD. The CDR3 in full is CASSFAEISYDYTF.